These 26 T cell receptor beta chains were sequenced from one sample in a study of T cell changes during pregnancy in multiple sclerosis. Here immunoSEQ multiplex PCR was the method, and the copy in TCRdb shows in-frame clones only, minus some. This table holds over 50,000 clones, around 92% found once. This specimen was CD4+ T cells from peripheral blood mononuclear cells, taken after pregnancy. The receptors come from a female donor with multiple sclerosis, enrolled in a pregnancy study.

V is TRBV5-1 and J is TRBJ2-1, with TRBD1 as a possible D gene (6 bases). The ends were cut back, 3 bases at V and 6 bases at J, with 10 bases in the middle. Germline V gives CDR1 SGHRS, CDR2 YFSETQ. CDR3 length equals 13 residues. The DNA of the CDR3 is TGCGCCAGCAGCTGGGACATCTTCAATGAGCAGTTCTTC. Protein sequence: CASSWDIFNEQFF.

The chain has TRBV5-4 and TRBJ2-7; maybe TRBD1 (5 bases). This CDR3 contains 14 residues. Trimming removed 1 base at V and 4 bases at J, with 12 bases between. Germline-derived CDR1 and CDR2 are SGHNT and YYREEE (reference sequence). The CDR3 is CASSLRRDSYEQYF. CDR3 bases: TGTGCCAGCAGCTTGCGCAGGGATTCGTACGAGCAGTACTTC.

The genes are TRBV6-5 and TRBJ2-7, with 7 bases identical to TRBD2. The V and J ends lost 6 bases and 2 bases, in that order; junction bases with no gene match: 10. Germline loops: CDR1 MNHEY, CDR2 SVGAGI. The CDR3 runs 15 residues. This CDR3 is CASRGQTAGAYEQYF. The CDR3 DNA reads as TGTGCCAGCAGGGGTCAAACCGCGGGAGCCTACGAGCAGTACTTC.

The genes are TRBV9 and TRBJ2-3, with D perhaps matching TRBD2 (5 bases). This CDR3 has 13 residues. V was shortened by 1 base and J by 5 bases, with 8 bases between the two germline ends. The germline V gene encodes CDR1 SGDLS and CDR2 YYNGEE. CDR3 DNA sequence: TGTGCCAGCAGCGTACGGGCGGGAGATACGCAGTATTTT. Protein: CASSVRAGDTQYF.

J is TRBJ1-1 and V is TRBV5-1; possible D gene TRBD1, 6 bases. The V end was cut by 2 bases, the J end by 3 bases, with 20 bases between. The CDR3 contains 17 residues. Germline V gene data show CDR1 as SGHRS and CDR2 as YFSETQ. The DNA for the CDR3 is TGCGCCAGCAGCTTTTTGGGCAGGGGCGCTGGGGACACTGAAGCTTTCTTT. Translating it yields CASSFLGRGAGDTEAFF.

This chain connects TRBV21-1 to TRBJ2-5; TRBD1 was called by the table and not checked on the DNA. TRBV21-1 constitutes a pseudogene. CDR3 size: 20 residues. Here the CDR3 reads CASSQPDRGEMVGGKETQYF. Here the CDR3 DNA reads TGTGCCAGCAGCCAACCCGACAGGGGGGAAATGGTGGGAGGAAAAGAGACCCAGTACTTC.

In DNA form, the CDR3 reads TGTGCCAGCAGTCCTGACAGGGCGCCTGGGGCCAACGTCCTGACTTTC. Amino acid sequence: CASSPDRAPGANVLTF. This sequence joins TRBV2 and TRBJ2-6; 7 bases match TRBD1. The CDR3 contains 16 residues. With V trimmed by 5 bases and J by 2 bases, 6 bases remained unmatched. Germline V gene lookup returns CDR1 SNHLY and CDR2 FYNNEI.

In DNA, the CDR3 is TGTGCCAGCTCACCAACAGGGATTATACCGGGTGGAGACACTGAAGCTTTCTTT. Its translation: CASSPTGIIPGGDTEAFF. This chain links TRBV18 with TRBJ1-1, with D tentatively TRBD1 (6 bases). V was pared by 2 bases and J by 3 bases, with 22 bases between. There are 18 residues in the CDR3. Germline CDR1 KGHSH, CDR2 LQKENI. Full variable domain (outside the CDR3, taken from reference TRBV18 and TRBJ1-1): NAGVMQNPRHLVRRRGQEARLRCSPMKGHSHVYWYRQLPEEGLKFMVYLQKENIIDESGMPKERFSAEFPKEGPSILRIQQVVRGDSAAYFCASSPTGIIPGGDTEAFFGQGTRLTVV.

V gene TRBV28 combines with J gene TRBJ2-3; the match to TRBD2 covers 11 bases. The V segment lost 6 bases and the J segment 8 bases; nucleotides outside the gene matches: 10. The CDR3 contains 15 residues. CDR1 and CDR2 from the germline V gene are MDHEN and SYDVKM. The DNA for the CDR3 is TGTGCCAGCAGCCGAAATAGCGGGAGGGCCTCTACGCAGTATTTT. It translates to CASSRNSGRASTQYF.

The rearrangement joins TRBV7-2 to TRBJ2-1; D perhaps matches TRBD2 (5 bases). Germline V gives CDR1 SGHTA, CDR2 FQGNSA. The V end was cut by 5 bases, the J end by 8 bases, with 22 bases between. This CDR3 is built from 16 residues. This CDR3 is CASSPEAVSYLYEQFF. The CDR3 DNA follows: TGTGCCAGCAGCCCCGAAGCGGTATCCTATCTCTATGAGCAGTTCTTC.

This chain connects TRBV10-3 to TRBJ2-5; D not resolved. There are 14 residues in the CDR3. In germline, CDR1 is ENHRY, CDR2 SYGVKD. The V gene lost 0 bases and the J gene lost 2 bases, with 7 bases spanning the gap. The CDR3 sequence: CAISESNSQETQYF. The CDR3 DNA is TGTGCCATCAGTGAGTCGAACTCTCAAGAGACCCAGTACTTC.

The rearrangement joins TRBV19 to TRBJ2-7, with 10 bases identical to TRBD2. CDR1 is LNHDA, CDR2 SQIVND, per germline (reference sequence). Trimming cost V 4 bases and J 3 bases; bases outside gene matches: 12. The CDR3 is 17 residues long. The CDR3 loop reads CASSKTSGIGSNYEQYF. DNA for the CDR3: TGTGCCAGTAGTAAAACTAGCGGGATAGGGTCAAACTACGAGCAGTACTTC.

CDR3: CASSVGAGETEAFF. In nucleotides, the CDR3 is TGTGCCAGCAGCGTAGGGGCAGGGGAAACTGAAGCTTTCTTT. The chain employs TRBV9 and TRBJ1-1; perhaps TRBD1 as D (6 bases). The CDR3 is made up of 14 amino acids. From germline, CDR1 is SGDLS and CDR2 YYNGEE. Between the trimmed V and J ends, which lost 0 bases and 5 bases, there was a span of 11 bases.

V usage is TRBV28 and J usage is TRBJ2-5; maybe TRBD1 (6 bases). The germline V and J ends were trimmed by 2 bases and 5 bases, with 12 bases remaining between them. Germline lookup yields CDR1 MDHEN and CDR2 SYDVKM. The CDR3 totals 14 residues. Written as DNA, the CDR3 is TGTGCCAGCAGTTTAGTGGGACACGGGGAGACCCAGTACTTC. This encodes CASSLVGHGETQYF.

This clone was recorded only once. This chain links TRBV9 with TRBJ2-6, with D perhaps matching TRBD1 (6 bases). There are 15 residues in the CDR3. Trimming stripped 2 bases from V and 4 bases from J, with 10 bases between. Germline values: CDR1 SGDLS, CDR2 YYNGEE. The CDR3 loop is CASSVTGTGANVLTF. The CDR3 region has the DNA TGTGCCAGCAGCGTGACAGGAACCGGGGCCAACGTCCTGACTTTC. The full variable domain, with the rest looked up from reference TRBV9 and TRBJ2-6, is DSGVTQTPKHLITATGQRVTLRCSPRSGDLSVYWYQQSLDQGLQFLIQYYNGEERAKGNILERFSAQQFPDLHSELNLSSLELGDSALYFCASSVTGTGANVLTFGAGSRLTVL.

The CDR3 protein is CASSLVTGNQPQHF. The CDR3 DNA reads TGCGCCAGCAGCCTAGTGACAGGGAATCAGCCCCAGCATTTT. The chain joins TRBV4-3 to TRBJ1-5; 7 bases align to TRBD1. Germline trimming cut 4 bases from V and 4 bases from J; bases unmatched to any gene: 4. Per the germline V gene, CDR1 is LGHNA and CDR2 is YSLEER. This CDR3 is 14 amino acids long.

The rearrangement joins TRBV7-2 to TRBJ2-7; 9 nucleotides agree with TRBD1. CDR3 size: 15 residues. From germline, CDR1 is SGHTA and CDR2 FQGNSA. With 4 bases clipped from V and 4 bases from J, the junction kept 8 bases outside the gene matches. CDR3 sequence: CASSSGTGFSYEQYF. The CDR3 DNA sequence: TGTGCCAGCAGCTCGGGGACAGGGTTTAGTTACGAGCAGTACTTC.

V gene TRBV11-3 combines with J gene TRBJ2-1; TRBD2 matches at 12 bases. CDR1 and CDR2 (germline): SGHNT, YENEEA. This CDR3 has 16 residues. Germline trimming cut 5 bases from V and 7 bases from J; bases unmatched to any gene: 9. The DNA of the CDR3 is TGTGCCAGCAGCACGGAGACTAGCGGGAGAATTAATGAGCAGTTCTTC. Amino acids: CASSTETSGRINEQFF.

This sequence joins TRBV18 and TRBJ2-7, with 8 bases aligning to TRBD1. Germline V lookup: CDR1 KGHSH, CDR2 LQKENI. This CDR3 spans 14 amino acids. V shed 5 bases and J 4 bases; nucleotides not matched to a gene: 7. CDR3 coding DNA: TGTGCCAGCTCAATCCAGGGGGCTTTTTACGAGCAGTACTTC. Its protein product is CASSIQGAFYEQYF.

V is TRBV14 and J is TRBJ2-5, with D possibly matching TRBD2 (6 bases). CDR1 is SGHDN and CDR2 is FVKESK in the germline V gene. V dropped 1 base and J dropped 9 bases, with 15 bases sitting between them. This CDR3 has 14 residues. The CDR3 loop reads CASSQVGGRSPQYF. In DNA, the CDR3 is TGTGCCAGCAGCCAAGTAGGTGGGAGGAGCCCCCAGTACTTC.

In its sample, this clone was seen once. The chain uses TRBV25-1 and TRBJ2-3; TRBD2 aligns across 10 bases. CDR3 size: 15 residues. Germline values: CDR1 MGHDK, CDR2 SYGVNS. With 5 bases clipped from V and 1 base from J, the junction kept 3 bases outside the gene matches. The CDR3, as DNA: TGTGCCAGCAGTTCCACTAGCGGGGGCACAGATACGCAGTATTTT. Residues: CASSSTSGGTDTQYF.

This chain connects TRBV6-5 to TRBJ2-7; a weak D match, TRBD1 (5 bases). Germline assignment: CDR1 MNHEY and CDR2 SVGAGI. The CDR3 loop spans 15 amino acids. V lost 2 bases and J 3 bases, leaving 14 bases between the germline ends. CDR3: CASSYTGHQSYEQYF. The CDR3 DNA follows: TGTGCCAGCAGTTACACCGGACACCAAAGCTACGAGCAGTACTTC.

CDR3 nucleotide sequence: TGCAGCGTTGGCCTGGGCCCCCAGGCGAACACTGAAGCTTTCTTT. Its translation is CSVGLGPQANTEAFF. The chain links TRBV29-1 to TRBJ1-1; D unclear. The V and J ends lost 4 bases and 1 base respectively, with 16 bases between them. Germline V lookup: CDR1 SQVTM, CDR2 ANQGSEA. The CDR3 has 15 amino acids.

The V gene is TRBV27, the J gene TRBJ2-7; 11 bases align to TRBD2. The V gene end was trimmed by 5 bases and the J gene end by 0 bases; junction bases not matched to a gene: 9. Germline V gene sequence: CDR1 MNHEY, CDR2 SMNVEV (reference sequence). The CDR3 covers 17 residues. In nucleotides, the CDR3 is TGTGCCAGCAGTCCCTTCGAGACTAGCGGGATCTCCTACGAGCAGTACTTC. It yields the protein CASSPFETSGISYEQYF.

The chain carries TRBV11-3 and TRBJ2-7, with 9 nucleotides matching TRBD2. With 9 bases clipped from V and 3 bases from J, the junction kept 3 bases outside the gene matches. CDR3 size: 12 residues. The germline V gene encodes CDR1 SGHNT and CDR2 YENEEA. CDR3 coding DNA: TGTGCCAGGACTAGCGGAAACTACGAGCAGTACTTC. Translation: CARTSGNYEQYF.

This chain connects TRBV11-2 to TRBJ1-1; no clear D gene. V lost 7 bases, J lost 0 bases, and 15 bases lay in between. The CDR3 spans 15 residues. Looked up from germline, CDR1 is SGHAT and CDR2 is FQNNGV. CDR3 amino acids: CASTTSPVLNTEAFF. In DNA form, the CDR3 reads TGTGCCAGCACCACATCACCCGTACTGAACACTGAAGCTTTCTTT.